This TCR beta chain was profiled in a study of Graves' ophthalmopathy and Graves' hyperthyroidism. Findings of the study overall: Blood contained most expanded thyroid clonotypes exceeding 0.001 frequency. The model reached around 70% sensitivity and roughly 72% specificity for predicting ophthalmopathy progression.

People with hyperthyroidism were aged 18 to 65 and newly diagnosed, under 2 months' duration. Fresh peripheral blood, 8.5 to 10 ml, was the PBMC source. RNA transcripts were the template, and TCR beta CDR3 regions were amplified from them. HTBI-primed RT-PCR formed the first round, and a multiplex PCR formed the second. TCRdb reanalysed the multiplex PCR reads using MiXCR and keeps one entry per CDR3 protein. The sample includes 300,000 to 500,000 distinct CDR3 sequences, approximately 15% seen only once; the top ten take 5.5% to 8%. Only a few counts were recorded for this clonotype. What it binds is not known. The specimen sequenced was peripheral blood. This receptor was taken from a woman aged 18-35 years with stable Graves' hyperthyroidism.

CDR3 nucleotide sequence: TGTGCCAGCAGCTTAGCCGGGTTAAGGGCTTTCTTT. It encodes CASSLAGLRAFF. This chain connects TRBV7-9 to TRBJ1-1; no clear D. The CDR3 is 12 residues long. The ends were cut back, 0 bases at V and 11 bases at J, with 10 bases in the middle. Germline lookup yields CDR1 SEHNR and CDR2 FQNEAQ (reference sequence).